The clone carrying this T cell receptor beta chain was counted a few times. Its specificity is unknown. TCRdb re-called the RT-PCR reads with MiXCR, one entry per CDR3 protein. Among under 550,000 distinct CDR3 sequences listed, approximately 7.1% were seen once. This specimen belongs to a study of response to subunit inactivated influenza vaccine. General observations from the study: There was a suggestion from the authors that each seasonal influenza vaccination recruits few new T cells.

Specimen: PBMCs from blood, collected roughly 24 months after vaccination. This clonotype was obtained from a man between 50 and 75 years old who received an inactivated influenza vaccine.

This chain's CDR3 is CASSLVPSSDTQYF. The CDR3 bases are TGTGCCAGCAGCTTAGTCCCCTCATCGGATACGCAGTATTTT. This sequence joins TRBV11-3 and TRBJ2-3; no firm D call. Germline CDR1 and CDR2: SGHNT and YENEEA. The CDR3 has 14 residues. The germline V and J ends were trimmed by 1 base and 6 bases, with 11 bases remaining between them.